A single sample gave rise to the 30 T cell receptor beta chains below, sequenced in a study of CD8+CD57+ T cells in acquired aplastic anemia. For sequencing, patients were chosen who had shown expansion of CD8+CD57+ cells by flow cytometry. Profiling that covered TCR beta VDJ and CDR3 relied on genomic DNA as its template. MiXCR, applied by TCRdb to the reads, yields one record per CDR3 protein. The sample comprises hundreds of thousands of distinct CDR3 sequences, under 65% of which are singletons, and around 1.3% rests with the top ten. Material for sequencing was sorted CD4+, CD8+, or CD8+CD57+ T cells (not recorded which) from PBMCs. The receptors here all came from a human donor with aplastic anemia.

This clonotype was seen at least ten times. The chain combines TRBV5-1 with TRBJ2-1, with D maybe TRBD1 (6 bases). This CDR3 comprises 16 residues. Trimming pared 6 bases from V and 5 bases from J, leaving 21 bases between. Germline V gene data show CDR1 as SGHRS and CDR2 as YFSETQ. CDR3 loop: CASTNRVSALDNEQFF. The CDR3 nucleotides are TGCGCCAGCACCAACAGGGTCTCGGCTTTAGACAATGAGCAGTTCTTC.

As concerns this clonotype: One end of the junction varies from germline; a read error may be responsible. The CDR3 nucleotides read TGTTCCAGCAGCGAGAGGACTAGCGGGAGAGAGACCCAGTACTTC. This codes for CSSSERTSGRETQYF. V and J are TRBV9 and TRBJ2-5; 13 bases are a match to TRBD2. CDR3 length equals 15 residues. Germline loops: CDR1 SGDLS, CDR2 YYNGEE.

This clonotype occurred many times. This rearrangement joins TRBV7-6 to TRBJ1-5, with a possible D match to TRBD1 (5 bases). The V end was cut by 1 base, the J end by 2 bases, with 12 bases between. The CDR3 totals 16 residues. Per germline, CDR1 SGHVS and CDR2 FNYEAQ. The CDR3 here is CASSLDAGPRNQPQHF. The CDR3 DNA reads TGTGCCAGCAGCTTAGACGCGGGGCCACGCAATCAGCCCCAGCATTTT.

The rearrangement links TRBV2 to TRBJ1-2; no firm D call. Germline CDR1 SNHLY, CDR2 FYNNEI. The CDR3 runs 16 residues. V shed 5 bases and J shed 3 bases, with 19 bases lying between them. CDR3 coding DNA: TGTGCCAGCAGTTTTGGCGGGCCCAGTGAGGACTATGGCTACACCTTC. Its protein product is CASSFGGPSEDYGYTF.

This clonotype was seen repeatedly, ten times or more. The chain combines TRBV6-6 with TRBJ1-3; no clear D gene. The CDR3 has 13 amino acids. CDR1 is MNHNY and CDR2 is SVGAGI in the germline V gene (reference sequence). Trimming stripped 2 bases from V and 4 bases from J, with 6 bases between. The CDR3 spells CASSYAEGNTIYF. For the CDR3, the DNA is TGTGCCAGCAGTTACGCAGAAGGAAACACCATATATTTT.

As for this clonotype: No conserved phenylalanine or tryptophan ends this CDR3, so it is likely a read error. It is unclear where the CDR3 begins or ends on the DNA, so no DNA is shown, and the CDR3 is as TCRdb lists it. The rearrangement uses TRBV12-5 and TRBJ1-1; TRBD1 is the table's D call, not checked against the DNA. Germline loops: CDR1 LGHNT, CDR2 FRNRAP. The CDR3 totals 10 residues, both ends included. CDR3 residues: CASGFSGVLY.

This clonotype was seen at least ten times. The rearrangement uses TRBV27 and TRBJ1-2, with D possibly matching TRBD1 (6 bases). Germline V gene lookup returns CDR1 MNHEY and CDR2 SMNVEV (reference sequence). CDR3 length equals 15 residues. Trimming cost V 7 bases and J 0 bases, with 15 bases left between them. CDR3 region: CASTGSQGTNYGYTF. The CDR3 region has the DNA TGTGCCAGCACAGGGTCGCAGGGGACTAACTATGGCTACACCTTC.

The CDR3 sequence: CASSPADDRGNSDTQYF. The CDR3, as DNA: TGTGCCAGCAGCCCCGCCGACGACAGGGGTAATTCGGATACGCAGTATTTT. The V and J genes are TRBV7-9 and TRBJ2-3, with 8 bases that match TRBD1. Losses at the gene ends were 5 bases for V and 6 bases for J; bases not matched to a gene: 16. The germline V gene has CDR1 SEHNR and CDR2 FQNEAQ (reference sequence). The CDR3 is 17 amino acids.

This clonotype was found once. The chain couples TRBV24-1 to TRBJ1-6; no clear D. The CDR3 sequence is 15 residues long. The V and J ends lost 4 bases and 0 bases respectively, with 6 bases between them. The germline CDR1 and CDR2 sequences are KGHDR and SFDVKD. CDR3 protein: CATSEGGSYNSPLHF. The CDR3 DNA follows: TGTGCCACCAGTGAGGGAGGCTCCTATAATTCACCCCTCCACTTT.

This clonotype was seen only once. This chain joins TRBV9 and TRBJ2-7; 7 nucleotides line up with TRBD1. Germline CDR1 is SGDLS and CDR2 is YYNGEE. After removal of 5 bases from V and 2 bases from J, the junction contained 7 bases not matched to a gene. The CDR3 covers 14 residues. CDR3 sequence: CASSAGTEAYEQYF. CDR3 nucleotides: TGTGCCAGCAGTGCCGGGACAGAGGCCTACGAGCAGTACTTC. Full variable domain (rest looked up from reference TRBV9 and TRBJ2-7): DSGVTQTPKHLITATGQRVTLRCSPRSGDLSVYWYQQSLDQGLQFLIQYYNGEERAKGNILERFSAQQFPDLHSELNLSSLELGDSALYFCASSAGTEAYEQYFGPGTRLTVT.

The chain carries TRBV10-2 and TRBJ2-7; 8 positions match TRBD1. J was trimmed by 6 bases and V by 6 bases; bases with no gene match: 10. The CDR3 is 14 residues long. The germline CDR1 and CDR2 sequences are WSHSY and SAAADI. The chain's CDR3 is CASSLRGRFLEQYF. The CDR3 region has the DNA TGCGCCAGCAGCCTCAGGGGGCGATTCCTCGAGCAGTACTTC.

This clonotype was detected only once. This sequence joins TRBV7-2 and TRBJ2-7, with a tentative D call TRBD2 (7 bases). CDR3 length: 15 amino acids. Germline assignment: CDR1 SGHTA and CDR2 FQGNSA. Trimming stripped 1 base from V and 3 bases from J, with 13 bases between. CDR3 nucleotides: TGTGCCAGCAGCTTAGTGGGGGGGGCCTTCTACGAGCAGTACTTC. Amino acids: CASSLVGGAFYEQYF.

The chain employs TRBV7-8 and TRBJ1-3; D is ambiguous. The CDR3 sequence is 13 residues long. Germline CDR1 and CDR2: SGHVS and FQNEAQ. The V end was cut by 0 bases, the J end by 4 bases, with 4 bases between. In DNA form, the CDR3 reads TGTGCCAGCAGCTTAGCTCTCGGAAACACCATATATTTT. Protein product: CASSLALGNTIYF.

This clonotype has ten or more counts. This chain uses TRBV3-1 with TRBJ1-1, with D uncertain. Trimming pared 8 bases from V and 11 bases from J, leaving 21 bases between. Germline V CDR1 and CDR2: LGHDT, YNNKEL (reference sequence). The CDR3 totals 13 residues. The CDR3 loop reads CASGSSYGVTAFF. The CDR3 DNA sequence: TGTGCCAGCGGTAGTTCGTATGGGGTGACGGCTTTCTTT.

CDR3 bases: TGCGCCAGCAGCTTGACCCCCTCTAGCGGGGGGGCGATGGATACGCAGTATTTT. Its protein is CASSLTPSSGGAMDTQYF. The rearrangement uses TRBV5-1 and TRBJ2-3; 12 positions match TRBD2. The junction had 12 bases not matched to a gene; V was cut back by 1 base and J by 6 bases. Per germline, CDR1 SGHRS and CDR2 YFSETQ. The CDR3 length is 18 residues.

The chain links TRBV7-2 to TRBJ2-5; 10 bases fit TRBD1. The germline gives CDR1 SGHTA, CDR2 FQGNSA. V dropped 4 bases and J dropped 9; count of bases not matched to a gene: 5. There are 13 residues in the CDR3. The CDR3 nucleotides read TGTGCCAGCAGCTCACCCGGGACAGGGGCCCAGTACTTC. It encodes CASSSPGTGAQYF.

This clonotype was observed a single time. The rearrangement joins TRBV5-1 to TRBJ2-3; 14 positions match TRBD2. Germline V lookup: CDR1 SGHRS, CDR2 YFSETQ. This CDR3 contains 16 residues. V trimming: 2 bases; J trimming: 11 bases; junction bases outside the gene matches: 10. The CDR3 sequence is CASSLEGLAGVDEQYF. CDR3 DNA sequence: TGCGCCAGCAGCTTAGAGGGACTAGCGGGAGTCGATGAGCAGTATTTT.

The table lists this clonotype with many counts. CDR3 sequence (DNA): TGTGCCACCACGGGTGGGACAGGCTCCTACGAGCAGTACTTC. It is translated as CATTGGTGSYEQYF. This chain connects TRBV10-3 to TRBJ2-7, with 8 positions matching TRBD1. The germline gives CDR1 ENHRY, CDR2 SYGVKD. The CDR3 has 14 residues. V shed 10 bases, J shed 0 bases, and the junction held 8 bases outside the gene matches.

Only a few counts were recorded for this clonotype. The chain combines TRBV19 with TRBJ2-3; perhaps TRBD2 as D (6 bases). The germline CDR1 and CDR2 sequences are LNHDA and SQIVND (reference sequence). V lost 6 bases, J lost 2 bases, and 24 bases lay in between. The CDR3 spans 18 residues. The CDR3 bases are TGTGCCAGTAGCTTCCCTCCCGGCCCGGGACTTTACACAGATACGCAGTATTTT. Encoded protein: CASSFPPGPGLYTDTQYF.

The V gene is TRBV13, the J gene TRBJ2-7; a weak D match, TRBD1 (5 bases). CDR1 is PRHDT and CDR2 is FYEKMQ in the germline V gene (reference sequence). This CDR3 is 11 amino acids long. V lost 10 bases to trimming and J lost 7 bases, with 14 bases between them. The CDR3 loop is CATSGAPEQYF. The CDR3 bases are TGTGCCACCAGTGGGGCCCCAGAGCAGTACTTC.

The chain couples TRBV2 to TRBJ2-1; D remains ambiguous. The CDR3 has 11 amino acids. V was pared by 10 bases and J by 7 bases, with 11 bases between. CDR1 and CDR2 from the germline V gene are SNHLY and FYNNEI. The CDR3 DNA follows: TGTGCCACCCCCCGGGTTAATGAGCAGTTCTTC. It yields the protein CATPRVNEQFF.

This clonotype was seen ten or more times. CDR3 sequence (DNA): TGTGCCAGCAAAGATCGGACAGGGTTGGGAGAGACCCAGTACTTC. Protein: CASKDRTGLGETQYF. This chain uses TRBV2 with TRBJ2-5, with 8 positions matching TRBD1. V lost 7 bases and J lost 4; bases outside the gene matches: 11. The CDR3 contains 15 residues. Germline V lookup: CDR1 SNHLY, CDR2 FYNNEI.

The chain has TRBV2 and TRBJ2-1, with TRBD2 as a possible D gene (7 bases). The length of the CDR3 is 15 residues. Germline values: CDR1 SNHLY, CDR2 FYNNEI. Deletions cut 3 bases from V and 5 bases from J, with 14 bases between. The CDR3 coding sequence is TGTGCCAGCAGTGACCCACGGGGGGCCCACAATGAGCAGTTCTTC. Translating gives CASSDPRGAHNEQFF.

This clonotype came up many times. The chain is built from TRBV20-1 and TRBJ1-2; D is unresolved. Deletions cut 6 bases from V and 4 bases from J, with 18 bases between. This CDR3 spans 14 amino acids. Germline CDR1 is DFQATT and CDR2 is SNEGSKA (reference sequence). CDR3 region: CSASRSSTGYGYTF. The CDR3 DNA sequence: TGCAGTGCCTCCAGGTCTTCGACCGGCTATGGCTACACCTTC.

The genes are TRBV14 and TRBJ1-6; a possible D gene is TRBD1 (6 bases). Germline-derived CDR1 and CDR2 are SGHDN and FVKESK. V was shortened by 1 base and J by 10 bases, with 14 bases between the two germline ends. The CDR3 totals 15 residues. CDR3 protein: CASSQGSGEESPLHF. For the CDR3, the DNA is TGTGCCAGCAGCCAAGGATCAGGGGAGGAATCACCCCTCCACTTT.

The chain has TRBV10-3 and TRBJ2-7, with TRBD1 as a possible D gene (5 bases). Germline V gives CDR1 ENHRY, CDR2 SYGVKD. CDR3 size: 14 residues. V gave up 4 bases and J gave up 5 bases, with 15 bases separating them. In nucleotides, the CDR3 is TGTGCCATCAGTGGAGAGGCAGGGTCAGACGAGCAGTACTTC. It specifies CAISGEAGSDEQYF.

This chain's CDR3 is CASSTLLYSNSPLHF. CDR3 coding DNA: TGTGCCAGTAGTACCCTCCTCTACTCTAATTCACCCCTCCACTTT. The V gene is TRBV19, the J gene TRBJ1-6; D not certain. Germline V CDR1 and CDR2: LNHDA, SQIVND (reference sequence). The CDR3 is 15 residues long. The V end was cut by 4 bases, the J end by 6 bases, with 13 bases between.

This clonotype was recorded at least ten times. The V call is TRBV5-5, the J call TRBJ2-7, with D tentatively TRBD2 (5 bases). The germline V and J ends were trimmed by 0 bases and 2 bases, with 15 bases remaining between them. This CDR3 is built from 16 residues. Germline assignment: CDR1 SGHKS and CDR2 YYEKEE (reference sequence). The CDR3 sequence: CASSLDFRTGAYEQYF. In nucleotides, the CDR3 is TGTGCCAGCAGCTTGGATTTCCGGACCGGGGCCTACGAGCAGTACTTC.

A few counts support this clonotype. This chain uses TRBV24-1 with TRBJ2-3; D unresolved. Germline CDR1 KGHDR, CDR2 SFDVKD. The CDR3 is 15 residues long. V was clipped by 0 bases and J by 2 bases, with 8 bases between them. CDR3 nucleotide sequence: TGTGCCACCAGTGATTTGGCCCTAGACACAGATACGCAGTATTTT. Translated, it gives CATSDLALDTDTQYF.

The V and J genes are TRBV2 and TRBJ1-5; 8 bases agree with TRBD1. The germline CDR1 and CDR2 sequences are SNHLY and FYNNEI. The CDR3 runs to 16 residues. With 4 bases clipped from V and 6 bases from J, the junction kept 11 bases outside the gene matches. In DNA, the CDR3 is TGTGCCAGCAGTGGTGGTCTGGACAGGGAGAGTCAGCCCCAGCATTTT. Residues: CASSGGLDRESQPQHF.